The clone carrying this T cell receptor beta chain was counted a few times. Its antigen is as yet unknown. Without the conserved terminal phenylalanine or tryptophan, this CDR3 likely stems from a read error. Investigators profiled TCR beta VDJ and CDR3 from genomic DNA template. In TCRdb, the reads were re-called with MiXCR into one record per CDR3 protein. This repertoire shows 310,000 or so distinct CDR3 sequences, approximately 58% found once; its top ten account for 1.3%. The sample comes from a study of CD8+CD57+ T cells in acquired aplastic anemia. Findings and caveats of the study: Patients and controls were found to share 25 to 30 CD8+ CDR3 sequences.

In patients chosen for sequencing, flow cytometry had shown CD8+CD57+ cell expansion. Severe acquired aplastic anemia was diagnosed in all patients. The length of the CDR3 is 17 residues. Germline trimming cut 2 bases from V and 0 bases from J; bases unmatched to any gene: 7. From germline, CDR1 is SGHDN and CDR2 FVKESK. Material: sorted CD4+, CD8+, or CD8+CD57+ T cells (not recorded which) from PBMCs. This clonotype was sampled from a human donor with aplastic anemia. The chain combines TRBV14 with TRBJ1-3; 7 positions match TRBD1. The CDR3 DNA reads TGTGCCAGCAGCCAATACTCCGGGACAGCCTCTGGAAACACCATATATTCT. Protein sequence: CASSQYSGTASGNTIYS.